This TCR beta chain was captured by sequencing in a study of cytomegalovirus exposure and HLA in healthy donors. Across the whole study: Later analysis reported that the approximately 120 validation repertoires shared the platform of the approximately 690 first-cohort repertoires.

The germline gives CDR1 LNHNV, CDR2 YYDKDF (reference sequence). V was shortened by 0 bases and J by 7 bases, with 10 bases between the two germline ends. This CDR3 is 14 amino acids long. Data came from immunoSEQ multiplex PCR; TCRdb stores just in-frame clones and leaves some out. Here the sample spans some 290,000 clones, approximately 91% being singletons. This TCR was sampled from a man younger than 40 in good health and CMV-seronegative. Sequences were obtained from PBMCs. The chain links TRBV15 to TRBJ1-3; D unresolved. The CDR3 sequence is CATSRDAGRNTIYF. The CDR3 DNA follows: TGTGCCACCAGCAGAGATGCGGGCCGGAACACCATATATTTT.